Sequencing of this TCR beta chain was carried out in a study of CD8+CD57+ T cells in acquired aplastic anemia. Study in general: The study obtained an average of approximately 3 ug of DNA from sorted CD4+ and CD8+ cells. General study points: Levels of CD8+ Simpson's diversity were not significantly distinct in patients versus controls.

This clonotype was recorded at least ten times. No antigen is known for it. Genomic DNA templated the TCR beta VDJ and CDR3 profiling. One entry per CDR3 protein results from TCRdb running MiXCR on the reads. The table has 100,000 to 150,000 distinct CDR3 sequences, more than 40% seen once. Germline V gene lookup returns CDR1 SGHTA and CDR2 FQGNSA. V was shortened by 5 bases and J by 2 bases, with 13 bases between the two germline ends. This CDR3 is built from 15 residues. The sequenced sample consisted of sorted CD4+, CD8+, or CD8+CD57+ T cells (not recorded which) from PBMCs. The origin of this receptor is a human donor in good health, serving as a control. The chain couples TRBV7-2 to TRBJ1-5; D is unresolved. CDR3 protein: CASSVSSGGNQPQHF. CDR3 DNA: TGTGCCAGCAGCGTATCATCAGGAGGCAATCAGCCCCAGCATTTT.